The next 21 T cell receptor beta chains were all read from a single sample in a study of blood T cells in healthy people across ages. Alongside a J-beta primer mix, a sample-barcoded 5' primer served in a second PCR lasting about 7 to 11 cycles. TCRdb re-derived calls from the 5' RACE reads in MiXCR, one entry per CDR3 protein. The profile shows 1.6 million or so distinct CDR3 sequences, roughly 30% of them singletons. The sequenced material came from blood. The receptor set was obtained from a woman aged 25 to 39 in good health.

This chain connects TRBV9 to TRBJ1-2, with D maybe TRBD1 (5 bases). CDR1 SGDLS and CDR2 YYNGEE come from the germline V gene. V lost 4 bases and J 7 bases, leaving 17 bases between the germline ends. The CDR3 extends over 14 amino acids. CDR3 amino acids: CASSYSDTAAGYTF. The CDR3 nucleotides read TGTGCCAGCAGCTATTCGGACACCGCGGCTGGCTACACCTTC.

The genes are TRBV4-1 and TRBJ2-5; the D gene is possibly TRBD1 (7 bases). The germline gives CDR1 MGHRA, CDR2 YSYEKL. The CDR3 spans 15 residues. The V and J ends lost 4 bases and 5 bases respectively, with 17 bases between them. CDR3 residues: CASSPQGGLGETQYF. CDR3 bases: TGCGCCAGCAGCCCTCAGGGGGGTCTAGGGGAGACCCAGTACTTC.

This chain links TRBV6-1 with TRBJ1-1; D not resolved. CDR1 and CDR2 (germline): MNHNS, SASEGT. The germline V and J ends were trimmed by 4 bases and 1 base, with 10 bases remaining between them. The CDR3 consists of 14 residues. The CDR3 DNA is TGTGCCAGCAGTGCGAATTACAAGAACACTGAAGCTTTCTTT. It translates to CASSANYKNTEAFF.

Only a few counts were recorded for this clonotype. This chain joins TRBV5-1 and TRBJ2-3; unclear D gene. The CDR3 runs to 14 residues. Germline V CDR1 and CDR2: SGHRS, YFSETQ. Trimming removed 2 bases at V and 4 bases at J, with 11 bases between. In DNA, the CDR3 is TGCGCCAGCAGCTTTGTCCCCCCCCCAGATACGCAGTATTTT. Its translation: CASSFVPPPDTQYF.

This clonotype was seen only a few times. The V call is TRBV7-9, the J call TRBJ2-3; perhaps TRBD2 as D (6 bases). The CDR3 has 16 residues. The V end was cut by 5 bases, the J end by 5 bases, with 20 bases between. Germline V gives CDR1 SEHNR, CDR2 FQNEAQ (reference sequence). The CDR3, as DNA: TGTGCCAGCAGCGCAAGGAGGGGCGGGGTCTTAGATACGCAGTATTTT. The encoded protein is CASSARRGGVLDTQYF.

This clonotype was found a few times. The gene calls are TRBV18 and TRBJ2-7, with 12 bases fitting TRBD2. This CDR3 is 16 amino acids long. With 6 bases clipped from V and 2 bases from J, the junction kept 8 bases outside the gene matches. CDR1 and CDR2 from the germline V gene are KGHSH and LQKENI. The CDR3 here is CASSPSGRGRPYEQYF. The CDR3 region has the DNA TGTGCCAGCTCGCCTAGCGGGAGGGGAAGGCCCTACGAGCAGTACTTC.

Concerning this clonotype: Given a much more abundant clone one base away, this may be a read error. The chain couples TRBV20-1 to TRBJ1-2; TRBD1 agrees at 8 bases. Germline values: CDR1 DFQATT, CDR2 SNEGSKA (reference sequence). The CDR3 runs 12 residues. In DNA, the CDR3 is TGCAGGGCTAGGGGGGACAGGCATGGCTACACCTTC. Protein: CRARGDRHGYTF.

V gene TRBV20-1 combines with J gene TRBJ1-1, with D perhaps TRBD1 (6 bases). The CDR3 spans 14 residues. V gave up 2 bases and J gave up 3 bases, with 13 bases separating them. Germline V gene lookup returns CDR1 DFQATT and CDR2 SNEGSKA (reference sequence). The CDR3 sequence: CSARIARGYTEAFF. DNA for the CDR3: TGCAGTGCTAGAATCGCCAGGGGTTACACTGAAGCTTTCTTT.

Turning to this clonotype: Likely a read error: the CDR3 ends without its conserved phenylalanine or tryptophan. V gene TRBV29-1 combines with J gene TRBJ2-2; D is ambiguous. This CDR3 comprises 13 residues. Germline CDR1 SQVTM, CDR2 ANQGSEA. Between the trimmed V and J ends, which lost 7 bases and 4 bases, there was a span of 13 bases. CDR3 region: CSAEARSTGELFC. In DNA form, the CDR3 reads TGCAGCGCTGAGGCTCGAAGCACCGGGGAGCTGTTTTGT.

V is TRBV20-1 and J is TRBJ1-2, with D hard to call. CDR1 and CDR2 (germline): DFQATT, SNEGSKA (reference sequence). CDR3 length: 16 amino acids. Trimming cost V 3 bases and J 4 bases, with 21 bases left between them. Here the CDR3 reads CSARASGSGGSYGYTF. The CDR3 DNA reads TGCAGTGCTAGGGCGTCTGGTAGCGGAGGGAGCTATGGCTACACCTTC.

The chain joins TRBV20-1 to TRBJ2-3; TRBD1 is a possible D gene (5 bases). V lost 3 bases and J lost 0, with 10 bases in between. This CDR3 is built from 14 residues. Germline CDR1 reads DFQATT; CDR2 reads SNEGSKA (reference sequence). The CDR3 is CSASRQTSTDTQYF. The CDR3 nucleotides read TGCAGTGCTAGCCGACAGACTAGCACAGATACGCAGTATTTT.

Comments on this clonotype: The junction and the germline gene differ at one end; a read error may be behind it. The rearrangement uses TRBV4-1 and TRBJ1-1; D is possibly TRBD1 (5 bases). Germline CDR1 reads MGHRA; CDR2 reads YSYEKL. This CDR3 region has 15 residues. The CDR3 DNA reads TGCGCCAGCAGCCAAGTTGGGACGGCGAACTCTGAAGCTTTCTTT. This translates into CASSQVGTANSEAFF.

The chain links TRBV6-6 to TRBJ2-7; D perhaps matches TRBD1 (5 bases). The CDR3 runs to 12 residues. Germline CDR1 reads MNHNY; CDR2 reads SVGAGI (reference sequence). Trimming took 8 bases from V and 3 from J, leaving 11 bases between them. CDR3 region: CASGAQGYEQYF. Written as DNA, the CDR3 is TGTGCCAGCGGGGCCCAGGGCTACGAGCAGTACTTC.

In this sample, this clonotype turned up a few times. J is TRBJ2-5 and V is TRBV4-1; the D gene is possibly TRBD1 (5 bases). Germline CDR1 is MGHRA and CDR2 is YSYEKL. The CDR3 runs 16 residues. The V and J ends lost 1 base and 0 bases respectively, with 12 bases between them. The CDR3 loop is CASSQAADRYQETQYF. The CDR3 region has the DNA TGCGCCAGCAGCCAAGCCGCCGACAGATACCAAGAGACCCAGTACTTC.

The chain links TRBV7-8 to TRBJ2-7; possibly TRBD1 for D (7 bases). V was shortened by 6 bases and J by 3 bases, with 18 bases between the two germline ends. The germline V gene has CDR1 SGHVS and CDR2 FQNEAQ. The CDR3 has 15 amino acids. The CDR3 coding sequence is TGTGCCAGCAGTCCGAAGGAGGGGGCGAACTACGAGCAGTACTTC. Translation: CASSPKEGANYEQYF.

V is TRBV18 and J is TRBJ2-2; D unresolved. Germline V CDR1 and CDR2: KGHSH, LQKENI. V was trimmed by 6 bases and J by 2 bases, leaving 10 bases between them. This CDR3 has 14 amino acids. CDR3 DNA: TGTGCCAGCTCCACCGCCTTAAACACCGGGGAGCTGTTTTTT. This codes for CASSTALNTGELFF.

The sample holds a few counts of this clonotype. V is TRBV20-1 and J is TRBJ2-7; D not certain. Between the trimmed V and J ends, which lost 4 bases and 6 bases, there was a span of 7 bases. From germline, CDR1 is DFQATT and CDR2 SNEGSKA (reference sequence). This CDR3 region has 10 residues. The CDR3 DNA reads TGCAGTGCTACGGCCGGCGAGCAGTACTTC. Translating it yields CSATAGEQYF.

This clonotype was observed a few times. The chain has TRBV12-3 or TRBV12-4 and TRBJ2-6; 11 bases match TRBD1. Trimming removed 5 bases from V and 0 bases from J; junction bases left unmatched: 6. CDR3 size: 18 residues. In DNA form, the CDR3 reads TGTGCCAGCAGTCTCGGACAGGGGGCTTTCTCTGGGGCCAACGTCCTGACTTTC. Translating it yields CASSLGQGAFSGANVLTF.

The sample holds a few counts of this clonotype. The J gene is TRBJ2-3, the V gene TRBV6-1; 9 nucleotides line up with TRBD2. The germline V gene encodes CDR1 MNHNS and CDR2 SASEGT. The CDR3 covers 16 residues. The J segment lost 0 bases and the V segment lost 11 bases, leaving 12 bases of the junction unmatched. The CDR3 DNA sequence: TGTGCCGCGCGGGCTAGCGGGGCCCCTAGCACAGATACGCAGTATTTT. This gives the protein CAARASGAPSTDTQYF.

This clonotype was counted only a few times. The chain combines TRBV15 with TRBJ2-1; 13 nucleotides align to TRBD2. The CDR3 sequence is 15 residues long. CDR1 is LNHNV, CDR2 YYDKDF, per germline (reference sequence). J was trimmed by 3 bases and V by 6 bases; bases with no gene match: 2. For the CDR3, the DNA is TGTGCCACCAGTAGGACTAGCGGGAGCTACAATGAGCAGTTCTTC. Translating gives CATSRTSGSYNEQFF.

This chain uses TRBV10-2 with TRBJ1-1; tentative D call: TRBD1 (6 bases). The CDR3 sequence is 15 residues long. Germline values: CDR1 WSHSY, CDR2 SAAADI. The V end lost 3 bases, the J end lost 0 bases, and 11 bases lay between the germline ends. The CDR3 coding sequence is TGCGCCAGCAGTGATGACAGGAAAATGAACACTGAAGCTTTCTTT. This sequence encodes CASSDDRKMNTEAFF.